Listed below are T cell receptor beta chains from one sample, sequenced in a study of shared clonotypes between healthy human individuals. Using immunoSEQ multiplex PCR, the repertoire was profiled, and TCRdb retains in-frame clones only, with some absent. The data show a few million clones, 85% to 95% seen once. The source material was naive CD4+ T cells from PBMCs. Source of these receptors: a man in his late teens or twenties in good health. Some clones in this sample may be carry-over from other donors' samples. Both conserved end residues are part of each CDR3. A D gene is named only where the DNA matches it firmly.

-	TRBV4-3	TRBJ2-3	TGCGCCAGCAGCCAAGAGCAGGGCAGAACCACAGATACGCAGTATTTT	CASSQEQGRTTDTQYF
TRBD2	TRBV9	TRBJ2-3	TGTGCCAGCAGCACCGGGCTAGCGGGAGTACTTACAGATACGCAGTATTTT	CASSTGLAGVLTDTQYF
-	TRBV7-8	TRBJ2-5	TGTGCCAGCAGCTTAGAGTCTGGAGGGACCCAGTACTTC	CASSLESGGTQYF
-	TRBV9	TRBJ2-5	TGTGCCAGCAGCGTAGCCGACCAAGAGACCCAGTACTTC	CASSVADQETQYF
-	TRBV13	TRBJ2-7	TGTGCCAGCAGCCGGGAGCCCCGCTACGAGCAGTACTTC	CASSREPRYEQYF
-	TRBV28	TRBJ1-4	TGTGCCAGCAGCCCTGACGGGCGTGCAACTAATGAAAAACTGTTTTTT	CASSPDGRATNEKLFF
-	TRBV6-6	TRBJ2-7	TGTGCCAGCAGCTGGGGCACCGAGCAGTACTTC	CASSWGTEQYF
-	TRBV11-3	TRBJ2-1	TGTGCCAGCAGCTTGGGGCCTTCCAATGAGCAGTTCTTC	CASSLGPSNEQFF
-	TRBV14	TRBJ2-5	TGTGCCAGCAGCTCCCTTAGGGCAGCGACCCAGTACTTC	CASSSLRAATQYF
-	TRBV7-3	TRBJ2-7	TGTGCCAGCAGCCCTAGGGCGGGTCTCCACGAGCAGTACTTC	CASSPRAGLHEQYF
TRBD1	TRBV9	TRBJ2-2	TGTGCCAGCAGCCCGGGACAGACGAACACCGGGGAGCTGTTTTTT	CASSPGQTNTGELFF